This TCR beta chain emerged from a study of blood T cell repertoires in COVID-19. The wider study: Samples taken during acute and convalescent COVID-19 were collected in the United States, Italy and Spain. PBMCs, B-cell-depleted T cells, or T cells were the source of the cDNA or gDNA that made up the material.

Study processing details: Estimation of nucleated cell counts was performed using reference gene primer amplification. Data came from immunoSEQ multiplex PCR; TCRdb stores just in-frame clones and leaves some out. That table supplies the V and J calls and clone size; D and trimming were determined from the DNA. The profile covers some 260,000 clones, with about 88% appearing a single time and over 4% taken by the ten largest. This study enrolled people aged 18 to 89 from approximately 24 US geographic areas. Sequenced: PBMCs or T cells enriched from blood (not recorded which). This TCR was recovered from a man under 40 with acute COVID-19.

The CDR3 coding sequence is TGTGCCAGCAGCTTAAGGGGCGGGACTTCAGGGGAGCTGTTTTTT. This gives the protein CASSLRGGTSGELFF. The chain carries TRBV7-3 and TRBJ2-2, with a tentative D call TRBD2 (6 bases). The CDR3 has 15 residues. Trimming stripped 1 base from V and 8 bases from J, with 14 bases between. Germline assignment: CDR1 SGHTA and CDR2 FQGTGA.